The next 14 T cell receptor beta chains were all read from a single sample in a study of T cell changes during pregnancy in multiple sclerosis. Profiled with immunoSEQ multiplex PCR; TCRdb holds only in-frame clones, not every one. Altogether under 70,000 clones are present, around 90% being singletons, with the ten largest covering almost 6.5%. The material was peripheral blood, obtained in the third trimester of pregnancy. The receptors stem from a female donor in good health, enrolled as a control in a pregnancy study.

A single count supports this clone. This rearrangement joins TRBV10-3 to TRBJ2-1, with 9 bases lining up with TRBD2. The CDR3 covers 16 residues. Trimming at V came to 4 bases and at J to 8 bases, leaving 12 bases not matched to a gene. Germline V gives CDR1 ENHRY, CDR2 SYGVKD. CDR3 amino acids: CAISGERGAPGYEQFF. The CDR3 nucleotides read TGTGCCATCAGTGGAGAGCGGGGGGCGCCGGGGTATGAGCAGTTCTTC.

The chain joins TRBV7-2 to TRBJ1-2, with 9 nucleotides matching TRBD1. This CDR3 comprises 13 residues. CDR1 is SGHTA, CDR2 FQGNSA, per germline. Trimming took 1 base from V and 8 from J; bases not matched to a gene: 2. The CDR3 sequence is CASSLDRGQGYTF. DNA of the CDR3: TGTGCCAGCAGCTTAGACAGGGGGCAGGGCTACACCTTC. Variable domain in full (rest from reference TRBV7-2 and TRBJ1-2): GAGVSQSPSNKVTEKGKDVELRCDPISGHTALYWYRQSLGQGLEFLIYFQGNSAPDKSGLPSDRFSAERTGGSVSTLTIQRTQQEDSAVYLCASSLDRGQGYTFGSGTRLTVV.

The chain is built from TRBV7-8 and TRBJ2-1; a possible D gene is TRBD2 (6 bases). Germline values: CDR1 SGHVS, CDR2 FQNEAQ. The CDR3 spans 16 residues. V lost 5 bases, J lost 0 bases, and 14 bases lay in between. The CDR3 bases are TGTGCCAGCAGCCCCGCCGGGGGTAGCTCCTACAATGAGCAGTTCTTC. This sequence encodes CASSPAGGSSYNEQFF.

The chain uses TRBV11-3 and TRBJ2-7, with 12 bases matching TRBD2. Looked up from germline, CDR1 is SGHNT and CDR2 is YENEEA. J gave up 5 bases and V 5 bases, and 7 bases lay outside the gene matches. This CDR3 is built from 15 residues. CDR3 DNA sequence: TGTGCCAGCAGCCGGACTAGCGGGGCGGCAAACGAGCAGTACTTC. Encoded protein: CASSRTSGAANEQYF.

The chain couples TRBV4-3 to TRBJ1-6, with D possibly TRBD1 on 6 matching bases. V lost 0 bases and J lost 11, with 14 bases in between. CDR3 length: 15 residues. CDR1 LGHNA and CDR2 YSLEER come from the germline V gene. In DNA, the CDR3 is TGCGCCAGCAGCCAAGATAGGGGGTCCAGGGCACCCCTCCACTTT. It specifies CASSQDRGSRAPLHF.

The V gene is TRBV5-1, the J gene TRBJ2-7; TRBD1 aligns across 7 bases. The CDR3 has 15 amino acids. Unmatched junction bases numbered 7, after V lost 4 bases and J lost 0 bases. The V gene's germline CDR1 is SGHRS and CDR2 YFSETQ. This CDR3 reads CASSLATGISYEQYF. The CDR3 DNA reads as TGCGCCAGCAGCCTGGCGACAGGGATCTCCTACGAGCAGTACTTC.

The chain is built from TRBV6-1 and TRBJ2-7, with 14 nucleotides matching TRBD2. Per germline, CDR1 MNHNS and CDR2 SASEGT. J gave up 3 bases and V 3 bases, and 10 bases lay outside the gene matches. The CDR3 length is 18 residues. CDR3 nucleotide sequence: TGTGCCAGCAGTGAGGGACTAGCGGGAGCCCAGATCAACTACGAGCAGTACTTC. Amino acid sequence: CASSEGLAGAQINYEQYF.

The V gene is TRBV6-6, the J gene TRBJ1-2; D unresolved. Germline lookup yields CDR1 MNHNY and CDR2 SVGAGI (reference sequence). This CDR3 contains 14 residues. The V gene lost 8 bases and the J gene lost 0 bases, with 13 bases spanning the gap. This CDR3 is CASVPSGANYGYTF. CDR3 coding DNA: TGTGCCAGCGTACCGTCGGGAGCTAACTATGGCTACACCTTC.

V and J are TRBV7-9 and TRBJ1-4, with a possible D match to TRBD1 (6 bases). The length of the CDR3 is 14 residues. CDR1 is SEHNR and CDR2 is FQNEAQ in the germline V gene (reference sequence). Deletions cut 5 bases from V and 4 bases from J, with 11 bases between. CDR3: CASSPDRVNEKLFF. The DNA for the CDR3 is TGTGCCAGCAGCCCGGACAGAGTTAATGAAAAACTGTTTTTT.

This rearrangement joins TRBV6-5 to TRBJ1-3, with 8 bases aligning to TRBD1. Germline V CDR1 and CDR2: MNHEY, SVGAGI. The CDR3 length is 15 residues. V gave up 7 bases and J gave up 3 bases; unmatched junction bases: 8. DNA of the CDR3: TGTGCCAGCATCGCACAGGGGGTGGGTGGAAACACCATATATTTT. Its translation is CASIAQGVGGNTIYF.

The V gene is TRBV30, the J gene TRBJ2-7; 8 bases align to TRBD2. Germline CDR1 and CDR2: GTSNPN and SVGIG (reference sequence). V lost 0 bases to trimming and J lost 0 bases; unmatched junction nucleotides: 16. This CDR3 spans 19 amino acids. CDR3 in amino acids: CAWSVPPLAGYVNSYEQYF. DNA for the CDR3: TGTGCCTGGAGTGTACCCCCTCTAGCGGGCTACGTAAACTCCTACGAGCAGTACTTC.

The chain uses TRBV30 and TRBJ2-1, with TRBD2 matching 15 bases. The germline gives CDR1 GTSNPN, CDR2 SVGIG (reference sequence). CDR3 size: 16 residues. The trim removed 3 bases at V and 8 bases at J, leaving 8 bases unmatched. The CDR3 loop is CAWSGTSGRPGHEQFF. In DNA form, the CDR3 reads TGTGCCTGGAGCGGGACTAGCGGGAGGCCAGGCCATGAGCAGTTCTTC.

The chain joins TRBV27 to TRBJ2-7, with a possible D match to TRBD1 (5 bases). The CDR3 length is 19 residues. Germline V gene lookup returns CDR1 MNHEY and CDR2 SMNVEV (reference sequence). V lost 3 bases and J lost 2, with 26 bases in between. In nucleotides, the CDR3 is TGTGCCAGCAGTTTGTCTGGGGTGTGGGGCCATATCCTTACCTACGAGCAGTACTTC. Translation gives CASSLSGVWGHILTYEQYF.

The gene calls are TRBV5-4 and TRBJ2-2; TRBD1 matches 11 bases. Germline CDR1 reads SGHNT; CDR2 reads YYREEE (reference sequence). The CDR3 is 16 residues long. V gave up 3 bases and J gave up 5 bases; unmatched junction bases: 6. The CDR3 DNA reads TGTGCCAGCAGCTCCGGACAGGGGGCGGGGACCGGGGAGCTGTTTTTT. Its protein product is CASSSGQGAGTGELFF.